This paragraph covers one TCR beta chain sequence. The assay was immunoSEQ multiplex PCR, and TCRdb's table has in-frame clones only and misses some. The sample contains approximately 100,000 clones, over 80% of which appear only once. The data stem from a study of T cell responses to AZD1222 COVID-19 vaccine. Germline assignment: CDR1 MNHEY and CDR2 SVGAGI. This CDR3 contains 14 residues. The ends lost 5 bases at V and 8 bases at J; junction bases unmatched: 3. The rearrangement uses TRBV6-5 and TRBJ2-1; 13 bases match TRBD2. The sequence was collected from an adult in good health. Specimen: peripheral blood, collected on day 0 of AZD1222 vaccination. This CDR3 reads CASSPGTSGDEQFF. For the CDR3, the DNA is TGTGCCAGCAGTCCCGGGACTAGCGGGGATGAGCAGTTCTTC.